The 13 T cell receptor beta chains presented below share a single source sample, sequenced in a study of blood T cell repertoires in COVID-19 (dated by TCRdb to the early 2020s). Library method: the immunoSEQ multiplex PCR assay. Held by TCRdb, this immuneACCESS table contains in-frame sequences only and omits some clones. Under half of the omission traces to an unresolved V gene where checked; the cause of the rest is unknown. Counted in this sample were approximately 210,000 clones; around four fifths of them appeared once. The ten top clones hold less than 3.5% of the sample. The specimen was peripheral blood. The receptor source for this set is a middle-aged man with active or convalescent COVID-19.

This chain links TRBV6-5 with TRBJ2-7; TRBD1 aligns across 10 bases. The trim removed 6 bases at V and 4 bases at J, leaving 9 bases unmatched. CDR1 MNHEY and CDR2 SVGAGI come from the germline V gene. This CDR3 comprises 15 residues. The CDR3 nucleotides are TGTGCCAGCAGGCGGGCTGACAGGGGGCTATACGAGCAGTACTTC. Protein: CASRRADRGLYEQYF.

This clone has more than one count but fewer than ten. V and J are TRBV6-5 and TRBJ1-6; 7 bases line up with TRBD1. This CDR3 is built from 14 residues. The J segment lost 7 bases and the V segment lost 3 bases, leaving 3 bases of the junction unmatched. CDR1 and CDR2 from the germline V gene are MNHEY and SVGAGI. CDR3 protein: CASSYSGGNSPLHF. CDR3 sequence (DNA): TGTGCCAGCAGTTATTCAGGGGGGAATTCACCCCTCCACTTT.

The chain links TRBV6-2 or TRBV6-3 to TRBJ2-7; D may be TRBD2 (5 bases). The CDR3 length is 15 residues. The germline V gene has CDR1 MNHEY and CDR2 SVGEGT. V dropped 3 bases and J dropped 6 bases, with 18 bases sitting between them. CDR3: CASSYLRAFGGEQYF. The CDR3 DNA follows: TGTGCCAGCAGTTATCTCCGGGCCTTCGGAGGCGAGCAGTACTTC.

This rearrangement joins TRBV5-1 to TRBJ2-7; tentatively, D is TRBD2 (6 bases). Trimming took off 7 bases at V and 4 bases at J, with 9 bases between the two ends. This CDR3 is built from 11 residues. CDR1 is SGHRS and CDR2 is YFSETQ in the germline V gene. Here the CDR3 reads CASSREYEQYF. CDR3 coding DNA: TGCGCCAGCTCTCGGGAGTACGAGCAGTACTTC.

The rearrangement links TRBV7-9 to TRBJ1-1; 7 nucleotides match TRBD1. From germline, CDR1 is SEHNR and CDR2 FQNEAQ (reference sequence). The CDR3 has 14 amino acids. V was clipped by 1 base and J by 4 bases; unmatched bases: 3. This CDR3 is CASSLEGAFTEAFF. Written as DNA, the CDR3 is TGTGCCAGCAGCTTAGAGGGGGCTTTCACTGAAGCTTTCTTT.

The CDR3 here is CATSRDPPDRGEAFF. In nucleotides, the CDR3 is TGTGCCACCAGCAGAGATCCCCCTGACAGGGGTGAAGCTTTCTTT. The rearrangement joins TRBV15 to TRBJ1-1; TRBD1 agrees at 8 bases. The CDR3 consists of 15 residues. CDR1 LNHNV and CDR2 YYDKDF come from the germline V gene (reference sequence). The junction had 7 bases not matched to a gene; V was cut back by 0 bases and J by 7 bases.

The chain is built from TRBV24-1 and TRBJ2-5, with 8 bases fitting TRBD2. CDR3 length: 14 amino acids. V shed 2 bases and J 5 bases; nucleotides not matched to a gene: 3. The V gene's germline CDR1 is KGHDR and CDR2 SFDVKD. CDR3 loop: CATSDSGGPETQYF. The CDR3 DNA follows: TGTGCCACCAGTGATTCGGGGGGGCCTGAGACCCAGTACTTC.

This clone was seen once. V and J are TRBV2 and TRBJ1-1, with TRBD1 as a possible D gene (5 bases). V was pared by 7 bases and J by 3 bases, with 15 bases between. The CDR3 runs 14 residues. The germline V gene encodes CDR1 SNHLY and CDR2 FYNNEI. The chain's CDR3 is CASTRDGGDTEAFF. In DNA, the CDR3 is TGTGCCAGCACGCGGGACGGGGGGGACACTGAAGCTTTCTTT.

This chain joins TRBV7-2 and TRBJ2-1, with D possibly TRBD2 on 6 matching bases. Germline CDR1 reads SGHTA; CDR2 reads FQGNSA. This CDR3 region has 14 residues. Trimming removed 0 bases at V and 5 bases at J, with 8 bases between. The CDR3 DNA is TGTGCCAGCAGCTTAGCACTAGCTAACAATGAGCAGTTCTTC. Amino acid sequence: CASSLALANNEQFF.

DNA for the CDR3: TGTGCCAGCAGCCGAGATGTTGGAGCGGGAGGTGGGGGAGAGACCCAGTACTTC. Amino acid sequence: CASSRDVGAGGGGETQYF. The chain combines TRBV4-2 with TRBJ2-5; 9 bases are shared with TRBD2. Germline V CDR1 and CDR2: LGHNA, YNFKEQ. The length of the CDR3 is 18 residues. V lost 4 bases, J lost 4 bases, and 16 bases stayed unmatched.

This clone was detected a few times. The chain joins TRBV12-5 to TRBJ1-3, with a weak D call TRBD1 (5 bases). The germline CDR1 and CDR2 sequences are LGHNT and FRNRAP. V lost 9 bases and J lost 2, with 8 bases in between. This CDR3 is built from 12 residues. The CDR3 coding sequence is TGTGCTAGCCGCAGGGCTGGAAACACCATATATTTT. Its protein product is CASRRAGNTIYF.

The chain carries TRBV7-2 and TRBJ1-1; D is ambiguous. Germline CDR1 is SGHTA and CDR2 is FQGNSA. Trimming cost V 1 base and J 8 bases, with 11 bases left between them. This CDR3 has 13 residues. The CDR3 nucleotides read TGTGCCAGCAGCTTAGGGGTACGGCGGGAAGCTTTCTTT. It codes for CASSLGVRREAFF.

The chain joins TRBV28 to TRBJ2-7; 10 bases line up with TRBD1. Germline lookup yields CDR1 MDHEN and CDR2 SYDVKM. V was clipped by 5 bases and J by 5 bases; unmatched bases: 6. This CDR3 spans 14 amino acids. This chain's CDR3 is CASSPGTGAHEQYF. CDR3 nucleotides: TGTGCCAGCAGTCCGGGGACAGGGGCCCACGAGCAGTACTTC.